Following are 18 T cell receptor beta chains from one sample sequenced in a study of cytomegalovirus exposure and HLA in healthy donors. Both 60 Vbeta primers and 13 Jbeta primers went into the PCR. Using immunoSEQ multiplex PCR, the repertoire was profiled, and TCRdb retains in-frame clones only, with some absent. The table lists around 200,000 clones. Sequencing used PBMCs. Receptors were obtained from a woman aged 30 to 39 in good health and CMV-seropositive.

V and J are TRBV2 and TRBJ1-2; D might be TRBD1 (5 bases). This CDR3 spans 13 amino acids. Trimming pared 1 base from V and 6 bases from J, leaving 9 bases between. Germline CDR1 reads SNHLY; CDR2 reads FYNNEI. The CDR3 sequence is CASSEDRLDGYTF. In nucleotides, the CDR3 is TGTGCCAGCAGTGAAGACAGGTTGGATGGCTACACCTTC.

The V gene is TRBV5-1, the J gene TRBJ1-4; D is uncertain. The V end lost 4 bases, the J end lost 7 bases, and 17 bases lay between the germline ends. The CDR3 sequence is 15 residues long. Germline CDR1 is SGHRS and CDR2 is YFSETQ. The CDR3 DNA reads TGCGCCAGCAGCAAGGAGGGCCGTGGATTTGAAAAACTGTTTTTT. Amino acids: CASSKEGRGFEKLFF.

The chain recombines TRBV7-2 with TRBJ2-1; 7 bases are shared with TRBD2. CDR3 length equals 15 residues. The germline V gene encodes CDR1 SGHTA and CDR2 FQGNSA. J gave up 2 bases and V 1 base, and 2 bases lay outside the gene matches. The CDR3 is CASSLDGLAYNEQFF. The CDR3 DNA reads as TGTGCCAGCAGCTTAGACGGACTAGCCTACAATGAGCAGTTCTTC.

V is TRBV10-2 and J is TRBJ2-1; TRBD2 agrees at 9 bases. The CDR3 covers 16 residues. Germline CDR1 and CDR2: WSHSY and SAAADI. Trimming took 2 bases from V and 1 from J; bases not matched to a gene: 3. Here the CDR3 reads CASSESSGRSYNEQFF. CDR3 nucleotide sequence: TGCGCCAGCAGTGAGAGTAGCGGGAGATCCTACAATGAGCAGTTCTTC.

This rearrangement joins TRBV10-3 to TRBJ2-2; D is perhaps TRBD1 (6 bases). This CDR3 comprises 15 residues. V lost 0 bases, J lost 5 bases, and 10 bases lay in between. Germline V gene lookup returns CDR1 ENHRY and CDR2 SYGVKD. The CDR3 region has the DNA TGTGCCATCAGTGAGTCCAGGGGCTGGACCGGGGAGCTGTTTTTT. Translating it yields CAISESRGWTGELFF.

For the CDR3, the DNA is TGTGCCAGCAGTTTGCCAGGGGTCGCTGAAGCTTTCTTT. This sequence encodes CASSLPGVAEAFF. The chain employs TRBV27 and TRBJ1-1; D is possibly TRBD1 (6 bases). Germline V gene lookup returns CDR1 MNHEY and CDR2 SMNVEV (reference sequence). V was clipped by 3 bases and J by 6 bases, with 11 bases between them. The CDR3 is 13 residues long.

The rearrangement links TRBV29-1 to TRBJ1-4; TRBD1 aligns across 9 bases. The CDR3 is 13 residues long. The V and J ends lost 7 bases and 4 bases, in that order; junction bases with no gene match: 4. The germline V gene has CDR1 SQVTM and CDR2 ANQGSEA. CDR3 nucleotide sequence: TGCAGCGCTGGGACAGGGATTAATGAAAAACTGTTTTTT. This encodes CSAGTGINEKLFF.

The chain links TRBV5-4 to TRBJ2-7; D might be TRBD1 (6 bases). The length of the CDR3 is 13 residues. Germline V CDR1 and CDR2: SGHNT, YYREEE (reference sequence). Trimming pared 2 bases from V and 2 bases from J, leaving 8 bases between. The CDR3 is CASSLQGTYEQYF. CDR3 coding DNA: TGTGCCAGCAGCTTACAGGGTACCTACGAGCAGTACTTC.

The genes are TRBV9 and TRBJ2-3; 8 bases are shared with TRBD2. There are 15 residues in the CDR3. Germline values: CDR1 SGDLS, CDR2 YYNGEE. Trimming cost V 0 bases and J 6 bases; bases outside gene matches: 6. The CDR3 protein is CASSVVAGGGDTQYF. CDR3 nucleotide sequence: TGTGCCAGCAGCGTAGTTGCGGGAGGCGGTGATACGCAGTATTTT.

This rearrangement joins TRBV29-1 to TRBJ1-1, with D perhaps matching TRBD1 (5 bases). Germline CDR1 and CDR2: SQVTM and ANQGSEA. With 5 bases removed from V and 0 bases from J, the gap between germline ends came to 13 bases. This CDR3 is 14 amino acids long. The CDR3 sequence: CSVRHRFMNTEAFF. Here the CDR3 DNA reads TGCAGCGTTCGACACAGGTTTATGAACACTGAAGCTTTCTTT.

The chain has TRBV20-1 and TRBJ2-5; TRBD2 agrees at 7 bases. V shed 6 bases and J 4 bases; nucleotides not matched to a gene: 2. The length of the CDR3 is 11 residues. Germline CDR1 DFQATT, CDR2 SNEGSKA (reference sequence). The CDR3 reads CSAWTRETQYF. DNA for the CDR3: TGCAGTGCGTGGACTAGAGAGACCCAGTACTTC.

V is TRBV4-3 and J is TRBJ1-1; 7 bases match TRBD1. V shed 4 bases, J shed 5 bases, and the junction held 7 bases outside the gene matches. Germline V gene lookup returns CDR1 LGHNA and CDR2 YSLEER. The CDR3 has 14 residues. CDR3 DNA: TGCGCCAGCAGCCTAGACAGGGCCGGGACTGAAGCTTTCTTT. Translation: CASSLDRAGTEAFF.

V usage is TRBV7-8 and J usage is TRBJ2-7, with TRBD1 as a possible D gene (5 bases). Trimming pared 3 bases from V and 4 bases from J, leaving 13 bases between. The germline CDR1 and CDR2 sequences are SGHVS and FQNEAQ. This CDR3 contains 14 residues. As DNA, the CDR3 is TGTGCCAGCAGCTTTACAAGGGGCGGATACGAGCAGTACTTC. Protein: CASSFTRGGYEQYF.

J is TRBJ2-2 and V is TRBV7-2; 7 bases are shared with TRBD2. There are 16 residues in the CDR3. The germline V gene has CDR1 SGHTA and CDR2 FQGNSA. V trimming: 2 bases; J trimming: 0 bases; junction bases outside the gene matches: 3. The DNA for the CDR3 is TGTGCCAGCAGCTTATTCCTAGCGGCGAACACCGGGGAGCTGTTTTTT. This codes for CASSLFLAANTGELFF.

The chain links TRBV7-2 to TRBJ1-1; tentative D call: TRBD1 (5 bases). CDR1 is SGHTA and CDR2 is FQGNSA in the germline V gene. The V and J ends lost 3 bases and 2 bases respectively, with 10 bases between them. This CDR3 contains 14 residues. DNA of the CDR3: TGTGCCAGCAGCTTTCATCAGGGTAACACTGAAGCTTTCTTT. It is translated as CASSFHQGNTEAFF.

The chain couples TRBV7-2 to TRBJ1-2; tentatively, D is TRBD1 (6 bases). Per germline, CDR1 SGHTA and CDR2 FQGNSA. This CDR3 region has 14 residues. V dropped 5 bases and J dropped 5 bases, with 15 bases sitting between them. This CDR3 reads CASSLGTLTYGYTF. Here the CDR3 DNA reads TGTGCCAGCAGCCTCGGGACATTGACTTATGGCTACACCTTC.

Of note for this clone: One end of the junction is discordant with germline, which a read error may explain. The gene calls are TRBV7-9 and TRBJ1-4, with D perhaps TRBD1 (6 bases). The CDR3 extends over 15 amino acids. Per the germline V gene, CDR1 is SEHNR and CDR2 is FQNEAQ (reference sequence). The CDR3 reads CASSAQQGKGEKLFF. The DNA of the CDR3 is TGTGCCAGCAGCGCCCAGCAGGGCAAGGGGGAAAAACTATTTTTT.

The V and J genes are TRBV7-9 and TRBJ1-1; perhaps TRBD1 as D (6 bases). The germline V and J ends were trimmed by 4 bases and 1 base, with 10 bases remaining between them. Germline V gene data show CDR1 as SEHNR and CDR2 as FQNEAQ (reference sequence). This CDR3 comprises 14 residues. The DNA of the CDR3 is TGTGCCAGCAGCTGGGTACAGGGGAACACTGAAGCTTTCTTT. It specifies CASSWVQGNTEAFF.